Following are 8 T cell receptor beta chains from one sample sequenced in a study of blood T cell repertoires in COVID-19. Sequencing was performed with immunoSEQ multiplex PCR; in TCRdb, only in-frame clones are kept and a portion is missing. The sample yields around 33,000 clones, approximately 82% seen once. The sequenced material came from peripheral blood. The receptors shown here come from an elderly man with active or convalescent COVID-19.

The chain employs TRBV7-9 and TRBJ1-4, with 7 bases matching TRBD1. Germline V gives CDR1 SEHNR, CDR2 FQNEAQ (reference sequence). The CDR3 is 16 amino acids. Trimming removed 5 bases from V and 4 bases from J; junction bases left unmatched: 10. The CDR3 here is CASSPPRTGGNEKLFF. The CDR3 region has the DNA TGTGCCAGCAGCCCGCCCCGGACAGGCGGTAATGAAAAACTGTTTTTT.

The chain has TRBV29-1 and TRBJ2-4; D possibly corresponds to TRBD1 (7 bases). Trimming shortened V by 1 base and J by 5 bases, and 9 bases separated the two germline ends. Germline V gives CDR1 SQVTM, CDR2 ANQGSEA. This CDR3 is built from 13 residues. In nucleotides, the CDR3 is TGCAGCGTTGAAGGCAGGGGGGAAAACATTCAGTACTTC. The encoded protein is CSVEGRGENIQYF.

This clone was seen a few times. This sequence joins TRBV28 and TRBJ2-3; 10 bases map to TRBD1. V trimming: 8 bases; J trimming: 4 bases; junction bases outside the gene matches: 9. The germline CDR1 and CDR2 sequences are MDHEN and SYDVKM. There are 15 residues in the CDR3. The CDR3 here is CASGTGASGSDTQYF. In DNA form, the CDR3 reads TGTGCCAGCGGGACAGGGGCGTCCGGTTCAGATACGCAGTATTTT. Full variable domain (remainder filled in from reference TRBV28 and TRBJ2-3): DVKVTQSSRYLVKRTGEKVFLECVQDMDHENMFWYRQDPGLGLRLIYFSYDVKMKEKGDIPEGYSVSREKKERFSLILESASTNQTSMYLCASGTGASGSDTQYFGPGTRLTVL.

V is TRBV7-9 and J is TRBJ1-1; no reliable D call. The CDR3 extends over 13 amino acids. Trimming took off 2 bases at V and 1 base at J, with 5 bases between the two ends. Germline values: CDR1 SEHNR, CDR2 FQNEAQ (reference sequence). The CDR3 region is CASSLTTNTEAFF. The CDR3 coding sequence is TGTGCCAGCAGCTTAACAACGAACACTGAAGCTTTCTTT.

The chain recombines TRBV7-5 with TRBJ2-3; the listed D gene, TRBD2, was not tested against the DNA. TRBV7-5 is annotated as a pseudogene. This CDR3 contains 17 residues. CDR3 DNA: TGTGTCAGAAGCTGTCTCCGCGGGAGGGCCACCACAGATACGCAGTATTTT. Its translation: CVRSCLRGRATTDTQYF.

This clone was observed a single time. The chain combines TRBV19 with TRBJ1-1; tentatively, D is TRBD1 (5 bases). V lost 6 bases, J lost 3 bases, and 14 bases lay in between. CDR1 is LNHDA, CDR2 SQIVND, per germline (reference sequence). The CDR3 consists of 14 residues. CDR3 in amino acids: CASRAGRRDTEAFF. The CDR3 coding sequence is TGTGCCAGTAGGGCAGGGAGGAGGGACACTGAAGCTTTCTTT.

This rearrangement joins TRBV24-1 to TRBJ2-1; perhaps TRBD2 as D (6 bases). The CDR3 length is 13 residues. The V end was cut by 5 bases, the J end by 6 bases, with 10 bases between. The germline gives CDR1 KGHDR, CDR2 SFDVKD. CDR3 sequence (DNA): TGTGCCACCAGTGTCGCGGGGCTCAATGAGCAGTTCTTC. This translates into CATSVAGLNEQFF.

This chain connects TRBV27 to TRBJ1-4; a weak D match, TRBD1 (5 bases). There are 16 residues in the CDR3. Trimming left V 5 bases short and J 7 bases short, with 20 bases between. Germline CDR1 reads MNHEY; CDR2 reads SMNVEV (reference sequence). The CDR3 region is CASSPKSGVISEKLFF. The CDR3 bases are TGTGCCAGCAGTCCAAAATCGGGGGTTATAAGTGAAAAACTGTTTTTT. The full variable domain, with the rest looked up from reference TRBV27 and TRBJ1-4, is EAQVTQNPRYLITVTGKKLTVTCSQNMNHEYMSWYRQDPGLGLRQIYYSMNVEVTDKGDVPEGYKVSRKEKRNFPLILESPSPNQTSLYFCASSPKSGVISEKLFFGSGTQLSVL.